This TCR beta chain comes out of a study of shared T cell receptors in the human thymus. The germline V gene encodes CDR1 SNHLY and CDR2 FYNNEI. The CDR3 has 18 amino acids. Trimming removed 6 bases from V and 2 bases from J; junction bases left unmatched: 13. The protocol was immunoSEQ multiplex PCR, while the TCRdb copy is restricted to in-frame clones and leaves out a portion. The table lists 500,000 to 750,000 clones, 88% of them singletons. These sequences were also reported in another study, on human thymus T cells. As reported in that work: All donors were healthy Finnish infants who were undergoing corrective surgery to treat congenital heart defects. Thymic samples were excised during corrective heart operations. Biased V and J segment usage appeared in thymus and peripheral blood. What related research reported was that thymic repertoires overlapped highly among unrelated individuals.

The clonotype was recovered from a boy in the first two years of life with a congenital heart defect. The chain carries TRBV2 and TRBJ2-5, with 12 bases matching TRBD2. The sequencing input was thymocytes. CDR3 sequence reads: CASSETGLAGTGQETQYF. The CDR3 nucleotides read TGTGCCAGCAGCGAGACCGGACTAGCGGGGACGGGGCAAGAGACCCAGTACTTC.